The 16 T cell receptor beta chains given below trace back to one sample, sequenced in a study of blood T cell repertoires in COVID-19. Generated by immunoSEQ multiplex PCR, the TCRdb table keeps only in-frame clones and is missing some. This table holds approximately 100,000 clones, more than 75% found once. The specimen was peripheral blood. The receptors originated from a young woman with acute or convalescent COVID-19.

The V and J genes are TRBV28 and TRBJ2-2, with 7 bases fitting TRBD1. Germline V gene lookup returns CDR1 MDHEN and CDR2 SYDVKM. CDR3 length: 14 amino acids. The V and J ends lost 8 bases and 3 bases, in that order; junction bases with no gene match: 6. The CDR3, as DNA: TGTGCCAGCGTACAGGGGAGTGACACCGGGGAGCTGTTTTTT. It translates to CASVQGSDTGELFF.

The chain combines TRBV5-1 with TRBJ1-2; 9 bases match TRBD1. Trimming at V came to 0 bases and at J to 5 bases, leaving 2 bases not matched to a gene. CDR3 length: 14 amino acids. Germline CDR1 and CDR2: SGHRS and YFSETQ. CDR3 in amino acids: CASSLGQGGYGYTF. For the CDR3, the DNA is TGCGCCAGCAGCTTGGGACAGGGGGGTTATGGCTACACCTTC.

CDR3 region: CASSFGRDPPYEQYF. In DNA, the CDR3 is TGCGCCAGCAGCTTTGGGAGGGACCCGCCCTACGAGCAGTACTTC. This chain uses TRBV5-1 with TRBJ2-7; 7 positions agree with TRBD2. V shed 2 bases, J shed 2 bases, and the junction held 7 bases outside the gene matches. The CDR3 runs 15 residues. Germline V gene sequence: CDR1 SGHRS, CDR2 YFSETQ.

V and J are TRBV6-5 and TRBJ1-1, with 7 nucleotides matching TRBD1. The germline V gene has CDR1 MNHEY and CDR2 SVGAGI. The CDR3 length is 14 residues. With 10 bases clipped from V and 6 bases from J, the junction kept 14 bases outside the gene matches. The CDR3, as DNA: TGTGCCACCTATCCCGACAGGGTCAAGTCTGAAGCTTTCTTT. It is translated as CATYPDRVKSEAFF.

The CDR3 protein is CASKRAVTSSYEQYF. For the CDR3, the DNA is TGTGCCAGCAAGAGGGCAGTGACCAGCTCCTACGAGCAGTACTTC. This chain uses TRBV6-5 with TRBJ2-7, with D perhaps TRBD2 (5 bases). CDR1 is MNHEY and CDR2 is SVGAGI in the germline V gene. Trimming took 7 bases from V and 0 from J, leaving 16 bases between them. The CDR3 totals 15 residues.

The genes are TRBV28 and TRBJ2-5; D not certain. Germline CDR1 is MDHEN and CDR2 is SYDVKM. The V end was cut by 9 bases, the J end by 0 bases, with 11 bases between. This CDR3 spans 13 amino acids. The DNA for the CDR3 is TGTGCCAGTCTGAAACAGTACCAAGAGACCCAGTACTTC. It specifies CASLKQYQETQYF.

V is TRBV29-1 and J is TRBJ2-3; maybe TRBD2 (5 bases). CDR3 length: 13 amino acids. CDR1 is SQVTM and CDR2 is ANQGSEA in the germline V gene. Trimming took off 4 bases at V and 6 bases at J, with 14 bases between the two ends. This CDR3 is CSVGISGKDTQYF. CDR3 bases: TGCAGCGTTGGAATCTCCGGGAAGGATACGCAGTATTTT.

The CDR3 DNA follows: TGTGCCAGCATGACAGGGGGCAACAATCAGCCCCAGCATTTT. Residues: CASMTGGNNQPQHF. This chain connects TRBV2 to TRBJ1-5; 10 nucleotides agree with TRBD1. From germline, CDR1 is SNHLY and CDR2 FYNNEI. The CDR3 has 14 residues. Trimming at V came to 7 bases and at J to 3 bases, leaving 3 bases not matched to a gene.

J is TRBJ1-2 and V is TRBV18; 9 bases are shared with TRBD1. Germline assignment: CDR1 KGHSH and CDR2 LQKENI. The CDR3 runs to 13 residues. After removal of 3 bases from V and 8 bases from J, the junction contained 4 bases not matched to a gene. The CDR3 loop reads CASSPRTGEGYTF. Written as DNA, the CDR3 is TGTGCCAGCTCACCCCGGACAGGGGAGGGCTACACCTTC.

J is TRBJ2-1 and V is TRBV30; 13 positions agree with TRBD2. This CDR3 has 14 amino acids. In germline, CDR1 is GTSNPN, CDR2 SVGIG (reference sequence). The V and J ends lost 7 bases and 10 bases, in that order; junction bases with no gene match: 10. The CDR3 DNA sequence: TGTGCCTATACTAGCGGGGGGGCCTTTCGCGAGCAGTTCTTC. Its translation is CAYTSGGAFREQFF.

This chain uses TRBV12-3 or TRBV12-4 with TRBJ2-3, with D maybe TRBD1 (5 bases). V lost 7 bases, J lost 6 bases, and 8 bases lay in between. This CDR3 has 11 amino acids. The CDR3 nucleotides are TGTGCCAGCACCTCAGGGGATACGCAGTATTTT. Encoded protein: CASTSGDTQYF.

The V call is TRBV6-6, the J call TRBJ1-2, with 7 bases lining up with TRBD1. The CDR3 consists of 14 residues. J gave up 4 bases and V 2 bases, and 4 bases lay outside the gene matches. Germline loops: CDR1 MNHNY, CDR2 SVGAGI (reference sequence). The CDR3 here is CASSYGGQSYGYTF. DNA for the CDR3: TGTGCCAGCAGTTACGGGGGACAGAGCTATGGCTACACCTTC.

The chain couples TRBV12-5 to TRBJ1-2; D possibly corresponds to TRBD1 (5 bases). Trimming pared 5 bases from V and 6 bases from J, leaving 7 bases between. Germline-derived CDR1 and CDR2 are LGHNT and FRNRAP. The CDR3 totals 11 residues. In nucleotides, the CDR3 is TGTGCTAGTGGTCCCAGGGATGGCTACACCTTC. It yields the protein CASGPRDGYTF. Variable domain in full (rest from reference TRBV12-5 and TRBJ1-2): DARVTQTPRHKVTEMGQEVTMRCQPILGHNTVFWYRQTMMQGLELLAYFRNRAPLDDSGMPKDRFSAEMPDATLATLKIQPSEPRDSAVYFCASGPRDGYTFGSGTRLTVV.

The chain combines TRBV7-9 with TRBJ1-4, with D maybe TRBD1 (6 bases). The CDR3 is 17 residues long. The V end was cut by 5 bases, the J end by 4 bases, with 20 bases between. CDR1 and CDR2 from the germline V gene are SEHNR and FQNEAQ (reference sequence). The CDR3, as DNA: TGTGCCAGCAGCGGACTAGAGTGGGGGGCCAGTAATGAAAAACTGTTTTTT. Encoded protein: CASSGLEWGASNEKLFF.

V usage is TRBV2 and J usage is TRBJ1-1, with 9 bases identical to TRBD1. The germline gives CDR1 SNHLY, CDR2 FYNNEI. J was trimmed by 4 bases and V by 6 bases; bases with no gene match: 3. The length of the CDR3 is 13 residues. CDR3 in DNA: TGTGCCAGCAGGCGGACAGGGGCCACTGAAGCTTTCTTT. Protein: CASRRTGATEAFF.

The chain has TRBV5-1 and TRBJ2-7; possibly TRBD1 for D (5 bases). The germline CDR1 and CDR2 sequences are SGHRS and YFSETQ. The CDR3 loop spans 13 amino acids. The ends were cut back, 2 bases at V and 8 bases at J, with 14 bases in the middle. The DNA of the CDR3 is TGCGCCAGCAGCTTTAACGCCCAGGGCCAGCAGTACTTC. Its protein product is CASSFNAQGQQYF. Full variable domain (remainder filled in from reference TRBV5-1 and TRBJ2-7): KAGVTQTPRYLIKTRGQQVTLSCSPISGHRSVSWYQQTPGQGLQFLFEYFSETQRNKGNFPGRFSGRQFSNSRSEMNVSTLELGDSALYLCASSFNAQGQQYFGPGTRLTVT.